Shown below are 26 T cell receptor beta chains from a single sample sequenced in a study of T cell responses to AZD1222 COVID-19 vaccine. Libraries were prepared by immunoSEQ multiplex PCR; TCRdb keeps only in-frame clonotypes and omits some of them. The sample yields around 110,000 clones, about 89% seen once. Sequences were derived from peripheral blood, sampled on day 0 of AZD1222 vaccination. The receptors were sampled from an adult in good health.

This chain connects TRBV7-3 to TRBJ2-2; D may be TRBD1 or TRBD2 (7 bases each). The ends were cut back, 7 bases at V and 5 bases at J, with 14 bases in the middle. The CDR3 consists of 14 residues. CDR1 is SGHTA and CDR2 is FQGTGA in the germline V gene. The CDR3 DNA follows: TGTGCCAGCACTCAGGGGGAGGGGACCGGGGAGCTGTTTTTT. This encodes CASTQGEGTGELFF. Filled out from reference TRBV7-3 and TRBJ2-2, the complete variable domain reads GAGVSQTPSNKVTEKGKYVELRCDPISGHTALYWYRQSLGQGPEFLIYFQGTGAADDSGLPNDRFFAVRPEGSVSTLKIQRTERGDSAVYLCASTQGEGTGELFFGEGSRLTVL.

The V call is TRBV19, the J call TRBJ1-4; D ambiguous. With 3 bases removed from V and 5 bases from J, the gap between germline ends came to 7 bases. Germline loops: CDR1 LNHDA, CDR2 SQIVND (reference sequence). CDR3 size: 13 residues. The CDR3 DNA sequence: TGTGCCAGTAGTATGGGTGGGAATGAAAAACTGTTTTTT. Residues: CASSMGGNEKLFF. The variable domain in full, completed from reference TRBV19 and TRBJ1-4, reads DGGITQSPKYLFRKEGQNVTLSCEQNLNHDAMYWYRQDPGQGLRLIYYSQIVNDFQKGDIAEGYSVSREKKESFPLTVTSAQKNPTAFYLCASSMGGNEKLFFGSGTQLSVL.

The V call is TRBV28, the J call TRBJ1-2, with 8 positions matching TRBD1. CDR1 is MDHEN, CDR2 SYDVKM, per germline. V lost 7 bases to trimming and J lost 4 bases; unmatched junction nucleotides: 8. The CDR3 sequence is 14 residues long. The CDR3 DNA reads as TGTGCCAGCATCGCCGGACAGGGAACCTATGGCTACACCTTC. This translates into CASIAGQGTYGYTF.

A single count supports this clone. CDR3 loop: CASSYDRVRYGYTF. The CDR3 DNA is TGTGCCAGCAGCTATGACAGGGTTCGGTATGGCTACACCTTC. J is TRBJ1-2 and V is TRBV7-2, with TRBD1 identical over 7 bases. Germline V gene sequence: CDR1 SGHTA, CDR2 FQGNSA. The CDR3 totals 14 residues. With V trimmed by 4 bases and J by 5 bases, 7 bases remained unmatched.

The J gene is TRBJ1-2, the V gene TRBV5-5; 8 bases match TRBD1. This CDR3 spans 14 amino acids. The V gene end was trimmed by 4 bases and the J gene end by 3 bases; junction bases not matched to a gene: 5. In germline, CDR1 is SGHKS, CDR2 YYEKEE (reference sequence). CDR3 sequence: CASSPGTGDYGYTF. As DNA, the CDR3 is TGTGCCAGCAGCCCCGGGACAGGAGACTATGGCTACACCTTC. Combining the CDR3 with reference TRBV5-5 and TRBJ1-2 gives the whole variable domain DAGVTQSPTHLIKTRGQQVTLRCSPISGHKSVSWYQQVLGQGPQFIFQYYEKEERGRGNFPDRFSARQFPNYSSELNVNALLLGDSALYLCASSPGTGDYGYTFGSGTRLTVV.

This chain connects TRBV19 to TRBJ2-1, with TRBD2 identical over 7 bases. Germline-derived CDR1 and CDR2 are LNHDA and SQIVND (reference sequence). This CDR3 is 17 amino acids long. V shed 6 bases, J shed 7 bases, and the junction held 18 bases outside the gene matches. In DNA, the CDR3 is TGTGCCAGTAGCCAAAGGGCGGGAGTAGAAGGGAGGAATGAGCAGTTCTTC. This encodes CASSQRAGVEGRNEQFF.

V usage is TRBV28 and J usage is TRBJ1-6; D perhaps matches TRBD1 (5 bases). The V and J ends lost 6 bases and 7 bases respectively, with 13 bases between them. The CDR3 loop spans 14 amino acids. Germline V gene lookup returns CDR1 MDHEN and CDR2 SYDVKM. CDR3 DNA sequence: TGTGCCAGCAGGGAGGGGCCTCAAAATTCACCCCTCCACTTT. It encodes CASREGPQNSPLHF.

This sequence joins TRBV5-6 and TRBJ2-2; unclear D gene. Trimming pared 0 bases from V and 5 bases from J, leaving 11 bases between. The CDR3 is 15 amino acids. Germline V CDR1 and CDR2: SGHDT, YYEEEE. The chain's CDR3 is CASSLVGGETGELFF. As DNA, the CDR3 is TGTGCCAGCAGCTTGGTGGGTGGTGAAACCGGGGAGCTGTTTTTT.

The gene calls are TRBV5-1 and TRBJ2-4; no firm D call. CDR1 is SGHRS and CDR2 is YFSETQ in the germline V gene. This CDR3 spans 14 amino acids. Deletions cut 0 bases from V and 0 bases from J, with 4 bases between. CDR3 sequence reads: CASSLGEAKNIQYF. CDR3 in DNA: TGCGCCAGCAGCTTGGGGGAAGCCAAAAACATTCAGTACTTC.

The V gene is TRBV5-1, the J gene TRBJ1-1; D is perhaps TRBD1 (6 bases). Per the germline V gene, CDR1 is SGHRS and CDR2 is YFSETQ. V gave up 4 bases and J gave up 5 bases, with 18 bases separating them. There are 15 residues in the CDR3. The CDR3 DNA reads TGCGCCAGCAGCCAAGGCGGGGGGCGAGGGACTGAAGCTTTCTTT. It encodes CASSQGGGRGTEAFF. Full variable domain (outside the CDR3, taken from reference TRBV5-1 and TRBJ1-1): KAGVTQTPRYLIKTRGQQVTLSCSPISGHRSVSWYQQTPGQGLQFLFEYFSETQRNKGNFPGRFSGRQFSNSRSEMNVSTLELGDSALYLCASSQGGGRGTEAFFGQGTRLTVV.

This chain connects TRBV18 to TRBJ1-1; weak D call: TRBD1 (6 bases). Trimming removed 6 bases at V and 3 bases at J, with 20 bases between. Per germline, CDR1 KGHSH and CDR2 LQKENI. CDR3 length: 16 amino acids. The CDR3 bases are TGTGCCAGCTCCCCATTGGGGGGGCAGTCGGACACTGAAGCTTTCTTT. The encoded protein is CASSPLGGQSDTEAFF.

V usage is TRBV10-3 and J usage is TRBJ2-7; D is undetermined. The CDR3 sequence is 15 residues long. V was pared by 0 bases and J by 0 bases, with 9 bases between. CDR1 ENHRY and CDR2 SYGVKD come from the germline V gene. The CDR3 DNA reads TGTGCCATCAGTGAGTCTACGGGCAACTCCTACGAGCAGTACTTC. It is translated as CAISESTGNSYEQYF.

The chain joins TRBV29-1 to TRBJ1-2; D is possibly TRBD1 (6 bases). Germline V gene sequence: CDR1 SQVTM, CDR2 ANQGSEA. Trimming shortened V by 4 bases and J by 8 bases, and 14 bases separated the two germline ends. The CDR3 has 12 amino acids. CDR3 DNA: TGCAGCGTTGGCCCAGGGGCGCAGGGCTACACCTTC. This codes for CSVGPGAQGYTF.

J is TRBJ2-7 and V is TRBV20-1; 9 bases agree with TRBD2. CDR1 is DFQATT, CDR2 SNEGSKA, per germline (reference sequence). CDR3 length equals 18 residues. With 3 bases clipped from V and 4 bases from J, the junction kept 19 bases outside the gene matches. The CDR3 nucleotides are TGCAGTGCTAGTGGATCCCGGGACTTTGCGGGAGGGCGATACGAGCAGTACTTC. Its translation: CSASGSRDFAGGRYEQYF.

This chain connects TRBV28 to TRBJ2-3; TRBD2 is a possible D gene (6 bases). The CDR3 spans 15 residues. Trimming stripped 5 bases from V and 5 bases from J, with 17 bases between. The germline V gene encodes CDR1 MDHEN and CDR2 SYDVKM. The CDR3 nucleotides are TGTGCCAGCAGTCCCTCTACCGGGAGTAAAGATACGCAGTATTTT. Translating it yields CASSPSTGSKDTQYF.

In nucleotides, the CDR3 is TGTGCCTGGAGTCAGGGGCTCTATGGCTACACCTTC. It codes for CAWSQGLYGYTF. The chain links TRBV30 to TRBJ1-2; D may be TRBD1 (6 bases). This CDR3 has 12 amino acids. The V end lost 2 bases, the J end lost 4 bases, and 8 bases lay between the germline ends. Germline CDR1 reads GTSNPN; CDR2 reads SVGIG (reference sequence).

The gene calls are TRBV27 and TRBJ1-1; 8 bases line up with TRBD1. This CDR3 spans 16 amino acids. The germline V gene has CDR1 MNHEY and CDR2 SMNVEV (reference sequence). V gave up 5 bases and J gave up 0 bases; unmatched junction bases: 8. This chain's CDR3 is CASSPNGQGLNTEAFF. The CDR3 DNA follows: TGTGCCAGCAGTCCTAATGGACAGGGCTTGAACACTGAAGCTTTCTTT.

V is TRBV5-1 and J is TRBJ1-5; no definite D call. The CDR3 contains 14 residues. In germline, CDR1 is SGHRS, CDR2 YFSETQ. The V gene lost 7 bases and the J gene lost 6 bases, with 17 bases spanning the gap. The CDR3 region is CASQPFGGGQPQHF. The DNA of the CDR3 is TGCGCCAGCCAGCCCTTCGGCGGCGGTCAGCCCCAGCATTTT.

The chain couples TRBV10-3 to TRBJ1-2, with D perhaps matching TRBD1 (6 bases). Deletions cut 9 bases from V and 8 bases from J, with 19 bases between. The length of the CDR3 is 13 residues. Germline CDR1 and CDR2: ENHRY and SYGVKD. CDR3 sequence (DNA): TGTGCCATAGGACAGTTGGCGATGTCGGGCTACACCTTC. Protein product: CAIGQLAMSGYTF.

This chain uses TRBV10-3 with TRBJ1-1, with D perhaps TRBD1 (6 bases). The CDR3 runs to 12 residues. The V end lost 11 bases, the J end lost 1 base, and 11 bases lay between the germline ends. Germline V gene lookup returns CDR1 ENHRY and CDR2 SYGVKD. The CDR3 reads CAAKQGNTEAFF. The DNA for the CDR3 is TGTGCCGCCAAACAGGGGAACACTGAAGCTTTCTTT.

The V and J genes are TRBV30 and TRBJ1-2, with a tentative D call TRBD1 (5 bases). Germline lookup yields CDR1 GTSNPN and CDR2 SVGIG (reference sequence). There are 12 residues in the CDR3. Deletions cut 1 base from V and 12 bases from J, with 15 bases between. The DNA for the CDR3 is TGTGCCTGGAGTGGGGGACTGCGAGTTAACACCTTC. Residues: CAWSGGLRVNTF.

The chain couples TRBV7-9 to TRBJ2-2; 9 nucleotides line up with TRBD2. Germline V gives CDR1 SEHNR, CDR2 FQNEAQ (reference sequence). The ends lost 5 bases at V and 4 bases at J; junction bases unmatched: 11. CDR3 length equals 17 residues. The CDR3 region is CASSPAGTSSATGELFF. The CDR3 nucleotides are TGTGCCAGCAGCCCAGCCGGGACTAGCAGCGCCACCGGGGAGCTGTTTTTT.

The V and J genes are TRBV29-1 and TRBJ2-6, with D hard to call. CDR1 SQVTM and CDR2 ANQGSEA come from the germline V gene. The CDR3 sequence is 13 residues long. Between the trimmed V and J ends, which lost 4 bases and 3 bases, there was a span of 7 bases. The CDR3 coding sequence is TGCAGCGTTGCCCTAGATGGGGCCAACGTCCTGACTTTC. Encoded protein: CSVALDGANVLTF. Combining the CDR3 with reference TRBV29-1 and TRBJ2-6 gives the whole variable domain SAVISQKPSRDICQRGTSLTIQCQVDSQVTMMFWYRQQPGQSLTLIATANQGSEATYESGFVIDKFPISRPNLTFSTLTVSNMSPEDSSIYLCSVALDGANVLTFGAGSRLTVL.

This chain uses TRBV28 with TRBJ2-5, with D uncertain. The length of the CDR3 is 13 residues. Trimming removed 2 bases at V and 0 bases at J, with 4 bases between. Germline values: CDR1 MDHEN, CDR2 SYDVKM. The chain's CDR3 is CASSLGYQETQYF. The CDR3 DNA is TGTGCCAGCAGTTTAGGCTACCAAGAGACCCAGTACTTC.

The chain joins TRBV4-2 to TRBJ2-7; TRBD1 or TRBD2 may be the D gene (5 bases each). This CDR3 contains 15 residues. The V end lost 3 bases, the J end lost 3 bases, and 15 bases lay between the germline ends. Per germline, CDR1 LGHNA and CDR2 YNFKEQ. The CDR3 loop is CASSQTGTLLYEQYF. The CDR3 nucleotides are TGTGCCAGCAGCCAGACCGGGACCCTCCTCTACGAGCAGTACTTC.

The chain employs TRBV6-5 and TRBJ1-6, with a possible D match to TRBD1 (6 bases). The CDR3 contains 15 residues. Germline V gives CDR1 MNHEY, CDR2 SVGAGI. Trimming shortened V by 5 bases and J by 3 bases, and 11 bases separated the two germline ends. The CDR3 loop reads CASSPGVNYNSPLHF. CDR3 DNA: TGTGCCAGCAGTCCAGGGGTAAACTATAATTCACCCCTCCACTTT.